The 32 T cell receptor beta chains presented below share a single source sample, sequenced in a study of technical replicates of blood from a handful of donors. Sequenced by immunoSEQ multiplex PCR; TCRdb stores in-frame clones only, minus some. The sample contains about 44,000 clones, about 96% of which appear only once. Source material: T cells isolated from PBMCs. The receptors here all came from a human donor in good health.

This chain uses TRBV2 with TRBJ2-3; 8 nucleotides match TRBD2. The CDR3 is 16 amino acids. Germline V gene sequence: CDR1 SNHLY, CDR2 FYNNEI. V was pared by 4 bases and J by 2 bases, with 8 bases of the junction left unmatched. CDR3 sequence reads: CASSGLAGLHTDTQYF. In DNA form, the CDR3 reads TGTGCCAGCAGTGGTTTAGCGGGGCTTCACACAGATACGCAGTATTTT.

This chain links TRBV25-1 with TRBJ1-5; tentatively, D is TRBD1 (5 bases). Trimming cost V 6 bases and J 7 bases, with 13 bases left between them. CDR1 and CDR2 (germline): MGHDK, SYGVNS. This CDR3 has 13 amino acids. The CDR3 spells CASSGGELQPQHF. CDR3 DNA: TGTGCCAGCAGCGGGGGGGAATTACAGCCCCAGCATTTT.

The chain uses TRBV6-5 and TRBJ2-2; D possibly corresponds to TRBD2 (5 bases). Trimming removed 2 bases from V and 2 bases from J, with 9 bases in between. The germline V gene encodes CDR1 MNHEY and CDR2 SVGAGI. The CDR3 loop spans 15 amino acids. CDR3 in DNA: TGTGCCAGCAGTTACCAACTAGGCAACACCGGGGAGCTGTTTTTT. Its protein product is CASSYQLGNTGELFF.

The chain employs TRBV7-9 and TRBJ1-1; D possibly corresponds to TRBD1 (5 bases). The germline V gene has CDR1 SEHNR and CDR2 FQNEAQ (reference sequence). Trimming stripped 5 bases from V and 1 base from J, with 14 bases between. The CDR3 loop spans 15 amino acids. CDR3 loop: CASSERWGENTEAFF. CDR3 sequence (DNA): TGTGCCAGCAGCGAGCGGTGGGGGGAGAACACTGAAGCTTTCTTT.

The V and J genes are TRBV5-6 and TRBJ2-3; D unresolved. The CDR3 loop spans 11 amino acids. V was trimmed by 5 bases and J by 3 bases, leaving 4 bases between them. Germline values: CDR1 SGHDT, CDR2 YYEEEE. CDR3 residues: CASSITDTQYF. CDR3 DNA sequence: TGTGCCAGCAGTATTACAGATACGCAGTATTTT.

V is TRBV13 and J is TRBJ2-4, with 9 bases that match TRBD2. This CDR3 has 18 amino acids. Germline loops: CDR1 PRHDT, CDR2 FYEKMQ (reference sequence). After removal of 1 base from V and 0 bases from J, the junction contained 7 bases not matched to a gene. The CDR3 region is CASSLVLAGTLAKNIQYF. The CDR3 region has the DNA TGTGCCAGCAGCTTAGTTCTAGCGGGAACCCTAGCCAAAAACATTCAGTACTTC.

About this clone: Relative to the germline gene, one junction end is altered; a read error may explain this. The rearrangement uses TRBV6-5 and TRBJ2-7, with a tentative D call TRBD2 (5 bases). Per the germline V gene, CDR1 is MNHEY and CDR2 is SVGAGI. CDR3 length: 11 amino acids. This CDR3 reads CASRGSTEDHF. As DNA, the CDR3 is TGTGCCAGCAGGGGTTCGACGGAGGACCACTTC.

This clone was found once. V usage is TRBV4-2 and J usage is TRBJ2-7, with 13 nucleotides matching TRBD2. V lost 4 bases and J lost 2; bases outside the gene matches: 2. The CDR3 length is 15 residues. Germline CDR1 and CDR2: LGHNA and YNFKEQ. Here the CDR3 reads CASSPGLAGTYEQYF. The CDR3 coding sequence is TGTGCCAGCAGCCCGGGACTAGCGGGAACCTACGAGCAGTACTTC.

The V gene is TRBV6-5, the J gene TRBJ1-2; unclear D gene. This CDR3 contains 13 residues. Germline loops: CDR1 MNHEY, CDR2 SVGAGI. Trimming removed 6 bases at V and 4 bases at J, with 12 bases between. The CDR3 spells CASSPDILYGYTF. The CDR3 DNA sequence: TGTGCCAGCAGCCCTGACATCCTCTATGGCTACACCTTC.

The CDR3 coding sequence is TGTGCCAGCAGCTTAGCAGGGAACAGGGAAAAACTGTTTTTT. It codes for CASSLAGNREKLFF. V and J are TRBV7-6 and TRBJ1-4; weak D call: TRBD1 (5 bases). Germline-derived CDR1 and CDR2 are SGHVS and FNYEAQ. CDR3 length: 14 amino acids. V lost 0 bases and J 8 bases, leaving 10 bases between the germline ends.

The rearrangement joins TRBV4-1 to TRBJ1-1, with D unresolved. CDR1 is MGHRA, CDR2 YSYEKL, per germline. Trimming left V 3 bases short and J 1 base short, with 9 bases between. The length of the CDR3 is 14 residues. The CDR3 nucleotides read TGCGCCAGCAGCCAGGTACGGGAGAACACTGAAGCTTTCTTT. This gives the protein CASSQVRENTEAFF.

The DNA for the CDR3 is TGTGCCAGCAGCAACAGGGGGCTCTGGGAAAAACTGTTTTTT. Its protein is CASSNRGLWEKLFF. This chain joins TRBV28 and TRBJ1-4; TRBD1 matches at 9 bases. CDR1 and CDR2 from the germline V gene are MDHEN and SYDVKM. This CDR3 has 14 amino acids. The V and J ends lost 6 bases and 8 bases, in that order; junction bases with no gene match: 7.

The CDR3 loop is CASSFGTGVYNEQFF. CDR3 nucleotide sequence: TGTGCCAGCAGCTTCGGGACAGGGGTCTACAATGAGCAGTTCTTC. The gene calls are TRBV7-6 and TRBJ2-1; 10 bases align to TRBD1. The CDR3 loop spans 15 amino acids. The germline V gene encodes CDR1 SGHVS and CDR2 FNYEAQ. V shed 3 bases, J shed 3 bases, and the junction held 2 bases outside the gene matches. Supplemented by reference TRBV7-6 and TRBJ2-1, the full variable domain reads GAGVSQSPRYKVTKRGQDVALRCDPISGHVSLYWYRQALGQGPEFLTYFNYEAQQDKSGLPNDRFSAERPEGSISTLTIQRTEQRDSAMYRCASSFGTGVYNEQFFGPGTRLTVL.

The V call is TRBV11-3, the J call TRBJ1-2, with a tentative D call TRBD1 (5 bases). This CDR3 spans 14 amino acids. Germline CDR1 reads SGHNT; CDR2 reads YENEEA. V lost 2 bases, J lost 4 bases, and 11 bases lay in between. Here the CDR3 reads CASSLRDSSYGYTF. For the CDR3, the DNA is TGTGCCAGCAGCTTACGAGACAGCTCCTATGGCTACACCTTC. The full variable domain, completed using reference TRBV11-3 and TRBJ1-2, is EAGVVQSPRYKIIEKKQPVAFWCNPISGHNTLYWYLQNLGQGPELLIRYENEEAVDDSQLPKDRFSAERLKGVDSTLKIQPAELGDSAVYLCASSLRDSSYGYTFGSGTRLTVV.

The rearrangement joins TRBV20-1 to TRBJ2-7; unclear D gene. CDR3 size: 9 residues. Germline lookup yields CDR1 DFQATT and CDR2 SNEGSKA (reference sequence). In nucleotides, the CDR3 is TGCACCCCGGAGCGCGGGCAGTACTTC. Protein sequence: CTPERGQYF.

The CDR3 coding sequence is TGTGCCAGCATCCCGACAGGGACCCCTTACAATGAGCAGTTCTTC. Translated: CASIPTGTPYNEQFF. The chain has TRBV27 and TRBJ2-1; 7 nucleotides agree with TRBD1. This CDR3 contains 15 residues. J lost 4 bases, V lost 7 bases, and 10 bases had no gene match. CDR1 and CDR2 (germline): MNHEY, SMNVEV (reference sequence).

The chain joins TRBV7-9 to TRBJ2-2, with 7 bases lining up with TRBD1. The CDR3 has 16 amino acids. Germline V gives CDR1 SEHNR, CDR2 FQNEAQ (reference sequence). Trimming at V came to 3 bases and at J to 1 base, leaving 5 bases not matched to a gene. The CDR3 coding sequence is TGTGCCAGCAGCTTTCTACAGGGGAAGAACACCGGGGAGCTGTTTTTT. Residues: CASSFLQGKNTGELFF. The full variable domain, completed using reference TRBV7-9 and TRBJ2-2, is DTGVSQNPRHKITKRGQNVTFRCDPISEHNRLYWYRQTLGQGPEFLTYFQNEAQLEKSRLLSDRFSAERPKGSFSTLEIQRTEQGDSAMYLCASSFLQGKNTGELFFGEGSRLTVL.

The chain carries TRBV27 and TRBJ2-7; weak D call: TRBD1 (5 bases). The V end was cut by 5 bases, the J end by 0 bases, with 17 bases between. In germline, CDR1 is MNHEY, CDR2 SMNVEV (reference sequence). This CDR3 region has 16 residues. CDR3: CASSPSLGPSSYEQYF. The CDR3, as DNA: TGTGCCAGCAGTCCCTCGTTGGGGCCTAGCTCCTACGAGCAGTACTTC.

This chain connects TRBV11-3 to TRBJ1-1; 7 bases fit TRBD1. V was pared by 5 bases and J by 3 bases, with 9 bases of the junction left unmatched. The CDR3 is 15 amino acids. Germline CDR1 reads SGHNT; CDR2 reads YENEEA. CDR3 nucleotide sequence: TGTGCCAGCAGCCGGAGACAGGGCGAAGACACTGAAGCTTTCTTT. Residues: CASSRRQGEDTEAFF.

The V call is TRBV29-1, the J call TRBJ2-5, with D perhaps TRBD1 (5 bases). This CDR3 contains 13 residues. Trimming stripped 4 bases from V and 4 bases from J, with 13 bases between. CDR1 SQVTM and CDR2 ANQGSEA come from the germline V gene. CDR3 nucleotide sequence: TGCAGCGTTGCGTTTCAACAGGCAGAGACCCAGTACTTC. The encoded protein is CSVAFQQAETQYF.

This chain links TRBV6-5 with TRBJ2-7, with 8 bases fitting TRBD2. Germline CDR1 is MNHEY and CDR2 is SVGAGI. The CDR3 totals 15 residues. V shed 2 bases and J 2 bases; nucleotides not matched to a gene: 5. CDR3 nucleotides: TGTGCCAGCAGTTACGATAGCGGGAAGACCTACGAGCAGTACTTC. Protein sequence: CASSYDSGKTYEQYF.

The V and J genes are TRBV25-1 and TRBJ2-1, with a weak D call TRBD2 (6 bases). Germline V gives CDR1 MGHDK, CDR2 SYGVNS. The CDR3 runs 14 residues. With 1 base removed from V and 6 bases from J, the gap between germline ends came to 10 bases. Here the CDR3 reads CASSESREVNEQFF. In DNA, the CDR3 is TGTGCCAGCAGTGAATCCAGGGAGGTCAATGAGCAGTTCTTC.

This chain connects TRBV25-1 to TRBJ1-2; 7 bases are shared with TRBD1. This CDR3 contains 12 residues. Per the germline V gene, CDR1 is MGHDK and CDR2 is SYGVNS. J lost 5 bases, V lost 7 bases, and 4 bases had no gene match. CDR3 residues: CASTQGNYGYTF. The CDR3 bases are TGTGCCAGCACACAGGGGAATTATGGCTACACCTTC.

The chain is built from TRBV7-6 and TRBJ2-7; TRBD1 matches at 7 bases. V dropped 5 bases and J dropped 6; count of bases not matched to a gene: 4. The CDR3 covers 12 residues. The germline V gene encodes CDR1 SGHVS and CDR2 FNYEAQ. The CDR3 bases are TGTGCCAGCAGCGCAGGACAGGTCGAGCAGTACTTC. Its protein product is CASSAGQVEQYF.

V and J are TRBV30 and TRBJ2-3; 14 bases align to TRBD2. V dropped 5 bases and J dropped 1; count of bases not matched to a gene: 11. CDR1 is GTSNPN and CDR2 is SVGIG in the germline V gene (reference sequence). The CDR3 has 18 residues. CDR3 protein: CAWELGTSGGAGTDTQYF. In DNA form, the CDR3 reads TGTGCCTGGGAACTAGGGACTAGCGGGGGTGCAGGCACAGATACGCAGTATTTT. The whole variable domain, remainder taken from reference TRBV30 and TRBJ2-3, is SQTIHQWPATLVQPVGSPLSLECTVEGTSNPNLYWYRQAAGRGLQLLFYSVGIGQISSEVPQNLSASRPQDRQFILSSKKLLLSDSGFYLCAWELGTSGGAGTDTQYFGPGTRLTVL.

This clone was seen a single time. The chain recombines TRBV10-2 with TRBJ2-2, with 9 nucleotides matching TRBD1. V lost 10 bases and J lost 1; bases outside the gene matches: 4. Germline CDR1 is WSHSY and CDR2 is SAAADI. The CDR3 loop spans 14 amino acids. CDR3 loop: CAISTGGNTGELFF. The CDR3 nucleotides are TGCGCCATCTCGACAGGGGGGAACACCGGGGAGCTGTTTTTT.

The chain is built from TRBV9 and TRBJ1-1, with a tentative D call TRBD1 (5 bases). Trimming shortened V by 5 bases and J by 0 bases, and 14 bases separated the two germline ends. Germline V gene sequence: CDR1 SGDLS, CDR2 YYNGEE. This CDR3 comprises 15 residues. The CDR3 sequence: CASRKGIGMNTEAFF. CDR3 nucleotides: TGTGCCAGCAGAAAGGGGATAGGTATGAACACTGAAGCTTTCTTT. The entire variable domain, with the rest obtained from reference TRBV9 and TRBJ1-1, is as follows: DSGVTQTPKHLITATGQRVTLRCSPRSGDLSVYWYQQSLDQGLQFLIQYYNGEERAKGNILERFSAQQFPDLHSELNLSSLELGDSALYFCASRKGIGMNTEAFFGQGTRLTVV.

The rearrangement links TRBV6-5 to TRBJ2-2; TRBD2 might be the D (6 bases). There are 13 residues in the CDR3. V lost 5 bases and J lost 5, with 9 bases in between. The germline V gene encodes CDR1 MNHEY and CDR2 SVGAGI. The CDR3 DNA is TGTGCCAGCAGTCTGGGAGGTACCGGGGAGCTGTTTTTT. Its translation is CASSLGGTGELFF.

This clone is a singleton in its sample. The chain uses TRBV6-5 and TRBJ2-7; 8 bases match TRBD2. Germline loops: CDR1 MNHEY, CDR2 SVGAGI. This CDR3 has 16 residues. V was clipped by 4 bases and J by 4 bases; unmatched bases: 12. CDR3 in DNA: TGTGCCAGCAGTTTACACATACTAGCGGCTAAATACGAGCAGTACTTC. Its translation is CASSLHILAAKYEQYF.

The chain couples TRBV6-1 to TRBJ1-4, with D uncertain. CDR1 MNHNS and CDR2 SASEGT come from the germline V gene. V gave up 3 bases and J gave up 0 bases, with 8 bases separating them. The CDR3 loop spans 15 amino acids. The CDR3 is CASSESPATNEKLFF. CDR3 DNA: TGTGCCAGCAGTGAGAGTCCCGCAACTAATGAAAAACTGTTTTTT.

This clone is termed medium-sized. This rearrangement joins TRBV30 to TRBJ2-2, with TRBD2 matching 7 bases. The CDR3 covers 15 residues. CDR1 is GTSNPN, CDR2 SVGIG, per germline (reference sequence). The J segment lost 7 bases and the V segment lost 8 bases, leaving 16 bases of the junction unmatched. This CDR3 reads CARPGGEGDGGELFF. CDR3 nucleotides: TGTGCCCGACCCGGAGGGGAGGGTGATGGCGGGGAGCTGTTTTTT.

This chain joins TRBV11-3 and TRBJ1-3; the D is unclear. Germline-derived CDR1 and CDR2 are SGHNT and YENEEA. CDR3 length: 15 residues. V dropped 10 bases and J dropped 0 bases, with 16 bases sitting between them. The CDR3 nucleotides read TGTGCCACCAAATTGGAGGGAACCTCTGGAAACACCATATATTTT. Protein sequence: CATKLEGTSGNTIYF.